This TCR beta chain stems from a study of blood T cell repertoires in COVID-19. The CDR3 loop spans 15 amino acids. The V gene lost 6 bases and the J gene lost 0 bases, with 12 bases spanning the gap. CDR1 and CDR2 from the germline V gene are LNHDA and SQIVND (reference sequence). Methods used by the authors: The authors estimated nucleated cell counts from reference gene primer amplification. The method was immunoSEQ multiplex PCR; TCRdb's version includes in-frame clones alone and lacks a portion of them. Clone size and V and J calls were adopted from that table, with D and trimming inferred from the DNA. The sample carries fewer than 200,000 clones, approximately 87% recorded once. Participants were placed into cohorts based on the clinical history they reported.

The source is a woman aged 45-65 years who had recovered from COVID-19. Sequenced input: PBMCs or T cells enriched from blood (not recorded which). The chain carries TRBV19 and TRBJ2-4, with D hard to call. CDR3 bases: TGTGCCAGTAGCCCAGGCTTACTAGCCAAAAACATTCAGTACTTC. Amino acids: CASSPGLLAKNIQYF.